This TCR beta chain appears in the sequencing data of a study of blood T cell repertoires in COVID-19 (dated by TCRdb to 2019 to 2021). Context from the whole study: Samples covering the acute and convalescent phases of COVID-19 were provided by collaborators in the United States, Italy and Spain. The prospective study material was composed of cDNA or gDNA derived from T cells, B-cell-depleted T cells, or PBMCs. Deeply sampled blood TCRbeta repertoires from subjects exposed to, actively infected with, or recovered from COVID-19 were included in the dataset. A freely available public database, intended as a resource for researchers studying the immune response to SARS-CoV-2, is where the repertoires were released. Samples came from the ongoing ImmuneRACE study (first 160 participants) plus 1,254 subjects from 6 global collaborators. Sample metadata almost always included a de-identified subject ID, COVID-19 status, age in years and sex. HLA class I and class II types, where available, came from metadata supplied by the sample provider rather than from assay-based typing. The paper's findings and limits, for the study overall: The quantity of clinical and demographic metadata differed by source and by participant and was supplied without curation.

The CDR3 starts with the cysteine, ends with the phenylalanine, and has 17 residues. The read is trimmed to its CDR3 DNA, 51 bases read in frame from base 1. V is shortened by 2 bases, J by 5 bases, and the region joining them spans 19 bases. The germline V gene encodes CDR1 MNHEY and CDR2 SMNVEV (reference sequence). One collaborating source in Seattle enrolled patients while the patients were actively infected and followed the patients over time throughout the course of disease. Whole blood was collected in K2EDTA tubes by collaborating institutions according to the institutions' own protocols. For TCRbeta analysis, collaborators shipped samples in one of three forms: frozen whole blood, isolated PBMCs, or DNA extracted from either of those sample types. TCRbeta CDR3 regions were amplified from genomic DNA using the immunoSEQ Assay, a bias-controlled multiplex PCR. The source study handled its data this way. The number of nucleated cells in each sample was estimated by amplification of reference gene primers within the assay. To quantify the absolute abundance of each unique TCRbeta CDR3 rearrangement, sequence reads were collapsed and filtered. For each sample, productive Simpson clonality was calculated by taking the square root of Simpson's diversity index across productive rearrangements. Entries here come from immuneACCESS through TCRdb and include only in-frame sequences with V and J called. Some clones fail to appear in such tables; in the studies checked, an unresolved V gene covers under half of the shortfall, and the cause of the remainder is unknown. D and trimming were read from the DNA, whereas the V and J calls and clone size are those reported in that table. Recorded for this sample are roughly 200,000 clones; about four fifths of them occurred a single time. In total, the top ten clones hold roughly 9.6% of the sample.

With regard to this clone: Its antigen remains unidentified. Base qualities are not provided; no much larger clone lies one nucleotide away.

The source is a woman aged 40 to 55 with COVID-19, enrolled during active disease. Recombination joined TRBV27 with TRBJ1-5; a tentative D match to TRBD1 spans 5 bases. Sequenced sample: peripheral blood. The CDR3 reads CASSLIAGGGNYQPQHF. The nucleotide sequence is TGTGCCAGCAGTTTAATCGCCGGGGGAGGGAATTATCAGCCCCAGCATTTT.